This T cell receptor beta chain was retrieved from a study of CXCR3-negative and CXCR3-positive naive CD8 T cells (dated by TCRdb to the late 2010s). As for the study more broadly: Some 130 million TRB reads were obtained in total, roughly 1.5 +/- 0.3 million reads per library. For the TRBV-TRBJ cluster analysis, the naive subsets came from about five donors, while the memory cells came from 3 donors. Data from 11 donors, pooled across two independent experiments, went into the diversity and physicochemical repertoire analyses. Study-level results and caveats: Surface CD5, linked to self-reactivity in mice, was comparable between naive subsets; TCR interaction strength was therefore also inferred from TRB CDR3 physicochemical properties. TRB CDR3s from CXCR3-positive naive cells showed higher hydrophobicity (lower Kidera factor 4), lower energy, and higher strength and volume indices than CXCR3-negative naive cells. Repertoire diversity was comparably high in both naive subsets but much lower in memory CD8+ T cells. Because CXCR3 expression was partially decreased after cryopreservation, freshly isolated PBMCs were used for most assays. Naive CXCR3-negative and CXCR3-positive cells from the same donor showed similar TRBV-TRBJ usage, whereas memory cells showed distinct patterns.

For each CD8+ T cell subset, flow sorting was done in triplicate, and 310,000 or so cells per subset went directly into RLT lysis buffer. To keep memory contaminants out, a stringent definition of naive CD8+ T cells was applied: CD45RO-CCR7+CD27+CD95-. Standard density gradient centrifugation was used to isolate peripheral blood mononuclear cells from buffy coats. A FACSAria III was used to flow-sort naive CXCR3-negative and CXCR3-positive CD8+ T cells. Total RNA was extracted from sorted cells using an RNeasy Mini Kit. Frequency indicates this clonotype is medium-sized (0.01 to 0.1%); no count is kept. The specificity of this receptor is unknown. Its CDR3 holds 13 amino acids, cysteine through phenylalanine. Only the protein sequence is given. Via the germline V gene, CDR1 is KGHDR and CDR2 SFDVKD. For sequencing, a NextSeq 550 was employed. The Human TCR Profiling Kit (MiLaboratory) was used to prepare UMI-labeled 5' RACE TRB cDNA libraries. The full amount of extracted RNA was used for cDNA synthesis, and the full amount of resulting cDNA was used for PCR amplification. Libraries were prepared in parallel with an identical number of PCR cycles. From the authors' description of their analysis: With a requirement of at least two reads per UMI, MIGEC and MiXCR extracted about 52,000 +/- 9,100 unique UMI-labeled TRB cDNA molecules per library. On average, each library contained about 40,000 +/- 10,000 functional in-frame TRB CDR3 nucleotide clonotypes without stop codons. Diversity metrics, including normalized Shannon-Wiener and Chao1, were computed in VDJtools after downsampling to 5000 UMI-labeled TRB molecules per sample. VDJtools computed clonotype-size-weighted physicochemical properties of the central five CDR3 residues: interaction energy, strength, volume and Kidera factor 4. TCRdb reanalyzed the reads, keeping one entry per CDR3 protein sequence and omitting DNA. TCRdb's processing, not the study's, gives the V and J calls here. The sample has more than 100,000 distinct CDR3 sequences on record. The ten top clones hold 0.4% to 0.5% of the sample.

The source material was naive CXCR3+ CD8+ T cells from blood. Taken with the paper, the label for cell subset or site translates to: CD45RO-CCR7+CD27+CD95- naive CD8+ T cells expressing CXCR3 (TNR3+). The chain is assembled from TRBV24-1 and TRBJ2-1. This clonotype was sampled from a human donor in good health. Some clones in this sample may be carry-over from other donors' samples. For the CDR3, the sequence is CATSGPTYNEQFF.